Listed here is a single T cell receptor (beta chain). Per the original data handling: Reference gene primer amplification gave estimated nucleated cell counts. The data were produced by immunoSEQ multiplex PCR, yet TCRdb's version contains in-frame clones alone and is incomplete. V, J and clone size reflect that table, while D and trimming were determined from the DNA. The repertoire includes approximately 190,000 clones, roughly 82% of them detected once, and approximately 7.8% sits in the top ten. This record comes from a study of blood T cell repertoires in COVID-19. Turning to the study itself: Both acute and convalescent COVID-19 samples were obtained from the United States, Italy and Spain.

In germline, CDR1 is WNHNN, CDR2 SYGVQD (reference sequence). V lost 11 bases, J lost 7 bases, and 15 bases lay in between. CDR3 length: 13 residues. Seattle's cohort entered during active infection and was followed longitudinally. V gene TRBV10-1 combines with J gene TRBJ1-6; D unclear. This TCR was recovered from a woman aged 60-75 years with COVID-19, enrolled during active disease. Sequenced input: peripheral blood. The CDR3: CAAPPDRNSPLHF. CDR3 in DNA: TGCGCCGCACCCCCTGATCGGAATTCACCCCTCCACTTT.